This paragraph covers one T cell receptor beta chain sequence. Trimming left V 11 bases short and J 4 bases short, with 13 bases between. CDR1 SGHTA and CDR2 FQGNSA come from the germline V gene. The CDR3 is made up of 12 amino acids. This record comes from a study of blood T cells in healthy people across ages. Primers used in a second PCR of roughly 7 to 12 cycles were a sample-barcoded 5' primer and a J-beta primer mix. Each CDR3 protein is one row after TCRdb ran MiXCR on the 5' RACE reads. The sample contains 1.5 million to 1.8 million distinct CDR3 sequences, 35% to 45% of which appear only once.

The rearrangement uses TRBV7-2 and TRBJ2-3, with D unresolved. The TCR was taken from a woman between 18 and 30 years old in good health. Sequenced input: blood. The DNA for the CDR3 is TGTGCCGTTGGCGTTTTCCCAGATACGCAGTATTTT. This codes for CAVGVFPDTQYF.